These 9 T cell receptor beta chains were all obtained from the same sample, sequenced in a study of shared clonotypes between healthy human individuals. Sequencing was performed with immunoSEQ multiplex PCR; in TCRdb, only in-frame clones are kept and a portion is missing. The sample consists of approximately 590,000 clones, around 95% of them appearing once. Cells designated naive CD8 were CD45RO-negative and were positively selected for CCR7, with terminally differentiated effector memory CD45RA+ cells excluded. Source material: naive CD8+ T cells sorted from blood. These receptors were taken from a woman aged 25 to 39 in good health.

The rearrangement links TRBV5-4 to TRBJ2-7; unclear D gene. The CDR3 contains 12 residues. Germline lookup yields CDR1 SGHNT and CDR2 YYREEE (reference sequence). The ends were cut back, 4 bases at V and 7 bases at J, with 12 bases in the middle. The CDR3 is CASSTWASEQYF. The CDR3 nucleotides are TGTGCCAGCAGCACCTGGGCGAGTGAGCAGTACTTC.

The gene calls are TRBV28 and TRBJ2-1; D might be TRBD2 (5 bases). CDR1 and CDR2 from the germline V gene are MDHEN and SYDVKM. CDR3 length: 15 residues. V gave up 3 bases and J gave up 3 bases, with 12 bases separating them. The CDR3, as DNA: TGTGCCAGCAGTTTCGGCGGGTTAAACTACAATGAGCAGTTCTTC. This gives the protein CASSFGGLNYNEQFF.

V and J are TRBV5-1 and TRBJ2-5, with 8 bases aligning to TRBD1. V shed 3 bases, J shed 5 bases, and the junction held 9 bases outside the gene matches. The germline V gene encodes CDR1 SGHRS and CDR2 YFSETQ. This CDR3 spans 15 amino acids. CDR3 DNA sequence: TGCGCCAGCAGCTCCAGACAGGGGCCGAGGGAGACCCAGTACTTC. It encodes CASSSRQGPRETQYF.

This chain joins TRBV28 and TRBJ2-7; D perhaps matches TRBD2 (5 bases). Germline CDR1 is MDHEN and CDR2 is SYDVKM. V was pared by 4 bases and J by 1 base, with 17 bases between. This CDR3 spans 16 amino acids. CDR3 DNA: TGTGCCAGCAGTTCCCTCCTAGCAAGGAGGTCCTACGAGCAGTACTTC. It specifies CASSSLLARRSYEQYF. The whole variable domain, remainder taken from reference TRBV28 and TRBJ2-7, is DVKVTQSSRYLVKRTGEKVFLECVQDMDHENMFWYRQDPGLGLRLIYFSYDVKMKEKGDIPEGYSVSREKKERFSLILESASTNQTSMYLCASSSLLARRSYEQYFGPGTRLTVT.

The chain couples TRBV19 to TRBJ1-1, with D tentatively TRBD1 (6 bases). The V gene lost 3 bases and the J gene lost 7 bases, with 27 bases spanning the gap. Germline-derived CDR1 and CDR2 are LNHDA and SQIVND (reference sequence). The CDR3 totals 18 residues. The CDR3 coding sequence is TGTGCCAGTAGTATTCACCGGGACATTGCGAGGGGGACCGGTGAAGCTTTCTTT. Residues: CASSIHRDIARGTGEAFF.

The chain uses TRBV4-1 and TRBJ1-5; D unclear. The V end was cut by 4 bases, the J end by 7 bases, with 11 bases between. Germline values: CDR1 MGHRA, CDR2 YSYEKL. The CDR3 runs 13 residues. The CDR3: CASSPIVEQPQHF. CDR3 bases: TGCGCCAGCAGCCCCATAGTGGAACAGCCCCAGCATTTT.

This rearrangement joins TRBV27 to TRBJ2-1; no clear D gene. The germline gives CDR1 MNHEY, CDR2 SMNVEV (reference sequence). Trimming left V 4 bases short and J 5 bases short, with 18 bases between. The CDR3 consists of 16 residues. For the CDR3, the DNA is TGTGCCAGCAGTTACCTCTGGAACGGGCTCCACAATGAGCAGTTCTTC. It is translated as CASSYLWNGLHNEQFF.

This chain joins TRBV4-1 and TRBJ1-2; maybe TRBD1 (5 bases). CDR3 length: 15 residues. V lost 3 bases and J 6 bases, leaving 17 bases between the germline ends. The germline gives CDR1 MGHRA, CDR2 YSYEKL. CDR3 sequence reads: CASSQKTAPGDGYTF. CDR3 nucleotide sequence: TGCGCCAGCAGCCAGAAGACGGCCCCGGGGGATGGCTACACCTTC.

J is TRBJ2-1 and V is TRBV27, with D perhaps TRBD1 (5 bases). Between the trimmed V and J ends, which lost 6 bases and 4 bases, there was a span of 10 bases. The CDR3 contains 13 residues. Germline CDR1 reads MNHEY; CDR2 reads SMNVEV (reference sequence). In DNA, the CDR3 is TGTGCCAGCAGCCTCGACAGATACAATGAGCAGTTCTTC. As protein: CASSLDRYNEQFF.